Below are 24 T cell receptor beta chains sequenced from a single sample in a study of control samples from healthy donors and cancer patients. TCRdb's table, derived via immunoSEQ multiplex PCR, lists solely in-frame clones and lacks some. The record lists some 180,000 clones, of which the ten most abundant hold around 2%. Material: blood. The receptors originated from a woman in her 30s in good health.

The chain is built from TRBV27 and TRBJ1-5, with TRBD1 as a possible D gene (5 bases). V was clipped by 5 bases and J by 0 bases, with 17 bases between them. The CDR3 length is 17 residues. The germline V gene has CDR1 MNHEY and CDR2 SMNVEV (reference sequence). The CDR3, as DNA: TGTGCCAGCAGTCTTAACCCACGACAGAATAGCAATCAGCCCCAGCATTTT. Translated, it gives CASSLNPRQNSNQPQHF.

For the CDR3, the DNA is TGTGCCAGCAGTGATATCGGGCAGACAGGGGGTCAGCCCCAGCATTTT. Translation gives CASSDIGQTGGQPQHF. The chain recombines TRBV2 with TRBJ1-5, with TRBD1 matching 9 bases. Trimming cost V 3 bases and J 6 bases; bases outside gene matches: 9. Germline assignment: CDR1 SNHLY and CDR2 FYNNEI. The CDR3 is 16 amino acids.

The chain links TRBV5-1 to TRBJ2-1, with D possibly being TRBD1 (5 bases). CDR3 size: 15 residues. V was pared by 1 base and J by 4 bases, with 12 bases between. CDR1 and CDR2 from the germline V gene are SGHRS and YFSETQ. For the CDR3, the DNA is TGCGCCAGCAGCTTGACGCCAGGGCGGTACAATGAGCAGTTCTTC. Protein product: CASSLTPGRYNEQFF. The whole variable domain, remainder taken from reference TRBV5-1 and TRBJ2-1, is KAGVTQTPRYLIKTRGQQVTLSCSPISGHRSVSWYQQTPGQGLQFLFEYFSETQRNKGNFPGRFSGRQFSNSRSEMNVSTLELGDSALYLCASSLTPGRYNEQFFGPGTRLTVL.

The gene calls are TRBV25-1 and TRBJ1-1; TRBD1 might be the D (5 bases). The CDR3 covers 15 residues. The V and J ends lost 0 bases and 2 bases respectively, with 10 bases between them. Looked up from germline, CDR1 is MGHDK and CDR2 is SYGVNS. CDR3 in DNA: TGTGCCAGCAGTGAATATCAGGGTGGCAACACTGAAGCTTTCTTT. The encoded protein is CASSEYQGGNTEAFF.

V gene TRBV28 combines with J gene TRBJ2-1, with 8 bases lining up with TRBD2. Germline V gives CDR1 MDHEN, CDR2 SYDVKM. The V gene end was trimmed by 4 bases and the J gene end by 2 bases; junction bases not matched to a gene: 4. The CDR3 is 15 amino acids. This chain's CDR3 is CASSWDSGTYNEQFF. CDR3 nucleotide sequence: TGTGCCAGCAGTTGGGATAGCGGGACCTACAATGAGCAGTTCTTC.

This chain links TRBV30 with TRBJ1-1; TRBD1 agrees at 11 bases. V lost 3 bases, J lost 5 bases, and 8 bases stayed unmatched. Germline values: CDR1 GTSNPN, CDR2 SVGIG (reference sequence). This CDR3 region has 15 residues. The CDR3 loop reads CAWSRRTGGKTEAFF. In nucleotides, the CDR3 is TGTGCCTGGAGCAGACGGACAGGGGGCAAAACTGAAGCTTTCTTT.

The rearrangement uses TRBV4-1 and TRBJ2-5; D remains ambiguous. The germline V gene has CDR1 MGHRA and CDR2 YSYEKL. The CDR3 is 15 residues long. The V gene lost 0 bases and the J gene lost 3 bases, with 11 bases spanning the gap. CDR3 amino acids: CASSQDRVPKETQYF. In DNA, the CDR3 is TGCGCCAGCAGCCAAGATCGAGTACCTAAAGAGACCCAGTACTTC.

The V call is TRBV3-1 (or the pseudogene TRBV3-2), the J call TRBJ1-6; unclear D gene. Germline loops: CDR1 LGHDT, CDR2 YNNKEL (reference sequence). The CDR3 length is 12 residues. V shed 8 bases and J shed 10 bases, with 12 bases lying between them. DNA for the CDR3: TGTGCCAGCTCAGTGGCAGTCTCACCCCTCCACTTT. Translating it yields CASSVAVSPLHF.

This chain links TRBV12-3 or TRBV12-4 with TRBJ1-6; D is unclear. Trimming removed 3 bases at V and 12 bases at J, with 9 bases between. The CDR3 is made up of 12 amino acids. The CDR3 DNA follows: TGTGCCAGCAGTTTTGGGCCAGGACCCCTCCACTTT. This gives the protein CASSFGPGPLHF.

This CDR3 reads CASSKNQGQFF. The CDR3 DNA follows: TGTGCCAGCAGCAAAAACCAGGGACAGTTCTTC. The chain employs TRBV28 and TRBJ2-1; weak D call: TRBD1 (5 bases). The CDR3 loop spans 11 amino acids. V dropped 6 bases and J dropped 13 bases, with 13 bases sitting between them. Per germline, CDR1 MDHEN and CDR2 SYDVKM.

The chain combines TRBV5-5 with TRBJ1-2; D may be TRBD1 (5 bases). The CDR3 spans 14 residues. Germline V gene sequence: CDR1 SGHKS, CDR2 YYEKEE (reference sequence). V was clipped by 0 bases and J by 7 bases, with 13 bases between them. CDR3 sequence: CASSLGRERAGYTF. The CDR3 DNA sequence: TGTGCCAGCAGCTTGGGCAGGGAGCGTGCTGGCTACACCTTC.

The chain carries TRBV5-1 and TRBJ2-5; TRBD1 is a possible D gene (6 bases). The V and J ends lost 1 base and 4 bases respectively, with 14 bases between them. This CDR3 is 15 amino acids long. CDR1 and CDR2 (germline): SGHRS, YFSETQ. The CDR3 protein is CASSLPGVVSETQYF. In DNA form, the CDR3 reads TGCGCCAGCAGCTTGCCAGGGGTTGTCTCAGAGACCCAGTACTTC.

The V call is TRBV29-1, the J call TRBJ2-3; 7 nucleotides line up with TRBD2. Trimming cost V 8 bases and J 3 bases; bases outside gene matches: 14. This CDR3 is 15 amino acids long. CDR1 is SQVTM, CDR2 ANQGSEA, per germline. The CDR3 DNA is TGCAGCTCCGGGGGGTCCCTAGAGGGGACAGATACGCAGTATTTT. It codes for CSSGGSLEGTDTQYF.

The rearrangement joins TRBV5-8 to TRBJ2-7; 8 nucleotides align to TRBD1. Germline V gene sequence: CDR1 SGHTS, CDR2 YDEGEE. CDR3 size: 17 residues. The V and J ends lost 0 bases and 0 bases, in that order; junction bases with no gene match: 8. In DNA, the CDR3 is TGTGCCAGCAGCTTGGGTTTGACAGGGGCCCTCTCCTACGAGCAGTACTTC. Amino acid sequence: CASSLGLTGALSYEQYF.

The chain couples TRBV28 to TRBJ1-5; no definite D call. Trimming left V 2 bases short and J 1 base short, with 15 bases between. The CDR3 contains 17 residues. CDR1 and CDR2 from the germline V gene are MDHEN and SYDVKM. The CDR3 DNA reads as TGTGCCAGCAGTTTAGGATTCGGCCTAGGGAGCAATCAGCCCCAGCATTTT. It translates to CASSLGFGLGSNQPQHF. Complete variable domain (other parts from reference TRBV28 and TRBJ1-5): DVKVTQSSRYLVKRTGEKVFLECVQDMDHENMFWYRQDPGLGLRLIYFSYDVKMKEKGDIPEGYSVSREKKERFSLILESASTNQTSMYLCASSLGFGLGSNQPQHFGDGTRLSIL.

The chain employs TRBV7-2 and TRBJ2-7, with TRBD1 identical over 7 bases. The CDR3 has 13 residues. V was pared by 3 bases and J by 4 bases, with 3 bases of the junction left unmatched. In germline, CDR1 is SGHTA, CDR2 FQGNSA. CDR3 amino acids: CASSFKGAYEQYF. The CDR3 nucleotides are TGTGCCAGCAGCTTCAAGGGGGCTTACGAGCAGTACTTC.

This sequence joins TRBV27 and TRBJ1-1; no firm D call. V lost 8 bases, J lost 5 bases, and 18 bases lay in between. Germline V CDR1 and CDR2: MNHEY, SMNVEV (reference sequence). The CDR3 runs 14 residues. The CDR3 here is CASGYTYTRTEAFF. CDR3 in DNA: TGTGCCAGCGGGTACACCTACACGCGGACTGAAGCTTTCTTT.

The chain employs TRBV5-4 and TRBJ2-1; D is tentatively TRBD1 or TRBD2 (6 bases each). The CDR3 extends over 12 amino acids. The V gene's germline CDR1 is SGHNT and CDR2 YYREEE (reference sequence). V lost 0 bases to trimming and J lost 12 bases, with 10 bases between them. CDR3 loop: CASSLAGAMQFF. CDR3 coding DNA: TGTGCCAGCAGCTTGGCGGGGGCTATGCAGTTCTTC.

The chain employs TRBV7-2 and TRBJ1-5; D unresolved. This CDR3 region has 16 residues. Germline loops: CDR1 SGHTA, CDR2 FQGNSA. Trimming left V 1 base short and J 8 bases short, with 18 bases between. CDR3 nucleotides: TGTGCCAGCAGCTTAGGCTGGTTGGCAGTGTTAGAGCCCCAGCATTTT. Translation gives CASSLGWLAVLEPQHF.

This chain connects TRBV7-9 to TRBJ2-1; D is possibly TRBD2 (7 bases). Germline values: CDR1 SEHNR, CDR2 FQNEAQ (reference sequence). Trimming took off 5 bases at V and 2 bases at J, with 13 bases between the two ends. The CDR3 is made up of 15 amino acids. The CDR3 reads CASSQPGGPYNEQFF. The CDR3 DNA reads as TGTGCCAGCAGCCAGCCCGGGGGGCCCTACAATGAGCAGTTCTTC.

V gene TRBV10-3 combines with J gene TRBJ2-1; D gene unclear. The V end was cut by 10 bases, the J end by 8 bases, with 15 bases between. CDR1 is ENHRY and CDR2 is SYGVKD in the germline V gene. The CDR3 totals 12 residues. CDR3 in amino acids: CATGRATDEQFF. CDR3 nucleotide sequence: TGTGCCACTGGACGGGCCACCGATGAGCAGTTCTTC.

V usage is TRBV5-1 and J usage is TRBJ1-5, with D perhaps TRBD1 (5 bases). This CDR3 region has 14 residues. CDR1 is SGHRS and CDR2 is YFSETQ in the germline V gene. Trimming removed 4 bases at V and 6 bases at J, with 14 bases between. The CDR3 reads CASSLGGTGQPQHF. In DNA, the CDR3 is TGCGCCAGCAGCCTGGGGGGGACGGGTCAGCCCCAGCATTTT.

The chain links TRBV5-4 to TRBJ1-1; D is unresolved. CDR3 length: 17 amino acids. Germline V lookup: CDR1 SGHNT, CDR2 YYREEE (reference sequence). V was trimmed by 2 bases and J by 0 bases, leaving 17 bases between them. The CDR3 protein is CASSFPDTSGMNTEAFF. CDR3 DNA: TGTGCCAGCAGCTTTCCTGACACAAGTGGGATGAACACTGAAGCTTTCTTT.

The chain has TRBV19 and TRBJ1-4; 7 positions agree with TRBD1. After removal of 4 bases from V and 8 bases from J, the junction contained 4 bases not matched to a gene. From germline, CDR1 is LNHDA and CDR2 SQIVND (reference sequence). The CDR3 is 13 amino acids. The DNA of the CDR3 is TGTGCCAGTAGTACGACAGGGAGGGAAAAACTGTTTTTT. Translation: CASSTTGREKLFF.